This T cell receptor beta chain was identified during a study of beta chain features in type 1 diabetes. Concerning this clone itself: Its antigen is not identified.

Study-level results: The VDJ junctions of type 1 diabetes patients carried fewer insertions and more deletions. In all four CD4+ subsets, TCRB CDR3 length was significantly, moderately reduced in type 1 diabetes.

CDR1 and CDR2 (germline): WSHSY, SAAADI. The CDR3 is made up of 15 amino acids. The ends lost 10 bases at V and 7 bases at J; junction bases unmatched: 11. The investigators reverse transcribed all of the isolated RNA, so they sequenced expressed TCRB transcripts. TCRdb's copy holds only in-frame clones and misses some; the assay was immunoSEQ multiplex PCR. The table records approximately 730,000 clones, roughly 13% of them present only once. Sorting with CD45RO/CCR7/CD25/CD127/CD95/CD27 yielded naive, central memory, regulatory and stem-like memory CD4+ cells. This TCR was sampled from a young man with type 1 diabetes. V usage is TRBV10-2 and J usage is TRBJ2-1; 12 positions agree with TRBD1. The sequenced sample was naive CD4+ T cells from blood. The DNA for the CDR3 is TGCGCCACACGGACCGGGACAGGGGGCGAAAATGAGCAGTTCTTC. Amino acid sequence: CATRTGTGGENEQFF.